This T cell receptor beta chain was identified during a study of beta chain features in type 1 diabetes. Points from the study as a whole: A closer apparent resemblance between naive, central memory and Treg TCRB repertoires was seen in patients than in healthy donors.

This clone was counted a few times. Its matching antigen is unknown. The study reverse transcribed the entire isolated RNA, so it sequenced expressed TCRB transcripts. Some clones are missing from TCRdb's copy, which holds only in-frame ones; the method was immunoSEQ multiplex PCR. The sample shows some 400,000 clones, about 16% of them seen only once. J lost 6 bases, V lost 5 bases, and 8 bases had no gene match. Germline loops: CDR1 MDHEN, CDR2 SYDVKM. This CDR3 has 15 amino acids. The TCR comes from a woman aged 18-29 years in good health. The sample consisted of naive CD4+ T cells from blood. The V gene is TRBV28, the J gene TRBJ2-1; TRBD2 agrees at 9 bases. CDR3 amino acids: CASSGAGGGSNEQFF. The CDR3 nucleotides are TGTGCCAGCAGTGGGGCGGGAGGGGGTTCCAATGAGCAGTTCTTC.